The 21 T cell receptor beta chains below all came from one sample that was sequenced in a study of blood T cell repertoires in COVID-19. Assay used: immunoSEQ multiplex PCR; TCRdb lists only in-frame clones, some missing. The data show around 450,000 clones, with around 89% seen just once and 4% to 5.5% held by the top ten. Sequenced input: peripheral blood. These receptors all stem from a woman aged 25 to 39 with acute or convalescent COVID-19.

This chain uses TRBV5-6 with TRBJ2-3, with D maybe TRBD2 (5 bases). The CDR3 extends over 16 amino acids. V was cut by 1 base and J by 0 bases, with 12 bases left in between. From germline, CDR1 is SGHDT and CDR2 YYEEEE. The CDR3 protein is CASSLYPADSTDTQYF. The DNA for the CDR3 is TGTGCCAGCAGCTTGTATCCAGCGGATAGCACAGATACGCAGTATTTT.

This clone occurred once. The V call is TRBV5-1, the J call TRBJ2-1, with 10 bases aligning to TRBD1. V was pared by 5 bases and J by 8 bases, with 4 bases of the junction left unmatched. This CDR3 contains 13 residues. From germline, CDR1 is SGHRS and CDR2 YFSETQ. The CDR3 sequence is CASRSTGGYEQFF. CDR3 nucleotides: TGCGCCAGCAGATCGACAGGGGGCTATGAGCAGTTCTTC.

In DNA, the CDR3 is TGTGCCAGCAGCGCTTCTGGGGCAAAACTGTTTTTT. This gives the protein CASSASGAKLFF. The chain uses TRBV9 and TRBJ1-4; weak D call: TRBD1 (5 bases). The CDR3 runs to 12 residues. Trimming pared 3 bases from V and 10 bases from J, leaving 10 bases between. CDR1 is SGDLS, CDR2 YYNGEE, per germline.

This chain connects TRBV5-3 to TRBJ2-3, with 9 bases lining up with TRBD2. TRBV5-3 is an open reading frame, and its role is uncertain. This CDR3 spans 17 amino acids. Trimming removed 4 bases from V and 2 bases from J; junction bases left unmatched: 11. CDR3: CARSVPLERGATDTQYF. The CDR3 DNA reads TGTGCCAGAAGCGTACCCCTCGAGCGGGGGGCCACAGATACGCAGTATTTT.

This chain's CDR3 is CASSERVEGNEQYF. In DNA form, the CDR3 reads TGTGCCAGCAGTGAAAGGGTAGAGGGTAACGAGCAGTACTTC. The chain is built from TRBV6-1 and TRBJ2-7, with TRBD2 as a possible D gene (5 bases). The CDR3 contains 14 residues. Trimming left V 2 bases short and J 5 bases short, with 13 bases between. From germline, CDR1 is MNHNS and CDR2 SASEGT.

V gene TRBV19 combines with J gene TRBJ2-1; 9 nucleotides match TRBD1. The germline V gene has CDR1 LNHDA and CDR2 SQIVND (reference sequence). This CDR3 region has 14 residues. Trimming cost V 10 bases and J 6 bases; bases outside gene matches: 10. The DNA for the CDR3 is TGTGCCACCCCTAAAACGGACAGGGGCAATGAGCAGTTCTTC. This encodes CATPKTDRGNEQFF.

The chain carries TRBV2 and TRBJ1-1; possible D gene TRBD1, 6 bases. V gave up 11 bases and J gave up 10 bases, with 20 bases separating them. The length of the CDR3 is 12 residues. Looked up from germline, CDR1 is SNHLY and CDR2 is FYNNEI. CDR3 amino acids: CAGRGGEWSAFF. In DNA form, the CDR3 reads TGTGCCGGTAGGGGGGGGGAATGGTCAGCTTTCTTT.

DNA for the CDR3: TGCGCCAGCAGCTTGGACCCCGGATCGGGTGAAAAACTGTTTTTT. This sequence encodes CASSLDPGSGEKLFF. The chain is built from TRBV5-1 and TRBJ1-4; D remains ambiguous. The germline V and J ends were trimmed by 0 bases and 7 bases, with 13 bases remaining between them. Per germline, CDR1 SGHRS and CDR2 YFSETQ. The CDR3 is 15 residues long.

The V gene is TRBV19, the J gene TRBJ1-1, with a possible D match to TRBD1 (5 bases). V was cut by 3 bases and J by 3 bases, with 14 bases left in between. The CDR3 is 15 amino acids. CDR1 and CDR2 from the germline V gene are LNHDA and SQIVND (reference sequence). For the CDR3, the DNA is TGTGCCAGTAGTATCGGGGGACGTAGGGACACTGAAGCTTTCTTT. Translating gives CASSIGGRRDTEAFF.

This chain connects TRBV20-1 to TRBJ2-7; a weak D match, TRBD1 (6 bases). V lost 3 bases and J 3 bases, leaving 12 bases between the germline ends. The CDR3 sequence is 13 residues long. Germline loops: CDR1 DFQATT, CDR2 SNEGSKA (reference sequence). CDR3 sequence (DNA): TGCAGTGCTAGTCAGGGGCGCTACTACGAGCAGTACTTC. Amino acid sequence: CSASQGRYYEQYF.

V and J are TRBV15 and TRBJ1-2; 11 bases align to TRBD1. The V segment lost 0 bases and the J segment 4 bases; nucleotides outside the gene matches: 7. Germline V CDR1 and CDR2: LNHNV, YYDKDF (reference sequence). This CDR3 spans 17 amino acids. Here the CDR3 reads CATSRDTGQGAVYGYTF. The DNA of the CDR3 is TGTGCCACCAGCAGAGATACCGGACAGGGGGCTGTCTATGGCTACACCTTC. The full variable domain, its missing parts supplied by reference TRBV15 and TRBJ1-2, is DAMVIQNPRYQVTQFGKPVTLSCSQTLNHNVMYWYQQKSSQAPKLLFHYYDKDFNNEADTPDNFQSRRPNTSFCFLDIRSPGLGDTAMYLCATSRDTGQGAVYGYTFGSGTRLTVV.

The gene calls are TRBV30 and TRBJ2-7; weak D call: TRBD2 (5 bases). There are 14 residues in the CDR3. V lost 4 bases and J 5 bases, leaving 18 bases between the germline ends. Germline V lookup: CDR1 GTSNPN, CDR2 SVGIG (reference sequence). CDR3 DNA: TGTGCCTGGAAACGAGACGGGGTGATGCACGAGCAGTACTTC. It is translated as CAWKRDGVMHEQYF. Using reference TRBV30 and TRBJ2-7 for the parts outside the CDR3, the full variable domain is SQTIHQWPATLVQPVGSPLSLECTVEGTSNPNLYWYRQAAGRGLQLLFYSVGIGQISSEVPQNLSASRPQDRQFILSSKKLLLSDSGFYLCAWKRDGVMHEQYFGPGTRLTVT.

The chain carries TRBV28 and TRBJ2-1, with D unclear. Looked up from germline, CDR1 is MDHEN and CDR2 is SYDVKM. The CDR3 has 16 amino acids. Trimming took off 2 bases at V and 6 bases at J, with 17 bases between the two ends. The CDR3 nucleotides are TGTGCCAGCAGTTTACGGGTCTCAGTTCTAGGCAATGAGCAGTTCTTC. The encoded protein is CASSLRVSVLGNEQFF.

The rearrangement joins TRBV6-1 to TRBJ2-4; D is unresolved. Deletions cut 1 base from V and 0 bases from J, with 19 bases between. CDR1 is MNHNS, CDR2 SASEGT, per germline. This CDR3 spans 19 amino acids. Written as DNA, the CDR3 is TGTGCCAGCAGTGAAGATGAGAACAGAGTGATACTAGCCAAAAACATTCAGTACTTC. Translated: CASSEDENRVILAKNIQYF.

The V call is TRBV27, the J call TRBJ1-2; 8 bases align to TRBD1. From germline, CDR1 is MNHEY and CDR2 SMNVEV (reference sequence). Trimming took 6 bases from V and 2 from J; bases not matched to a gene: 11. The CDR3 is 16 amino acids. The DNA for the CDR3 is TGTGCCAGCAGCTATCTAACCGGGACAGGAAACTATGGCTACACCTTC. This translates into CASSYLTGTGNYGYTF.

The CDR3 region is CASIGAGGYEQYF. As DNA, the CDR3 is TGTGCCAGCATAGGAGCGGGGGGCTACGAGCAGTACTTC. The J gene is TRBJ2-7, the V gene TRBV27, with 9 bases matching TRBD2. The CDR3 is 13 amino acids. Germline CDR1 reads MNHEY; CDR2 reads SMNVEV (reference sequence). V lost 7 bases to trimming and J lost 3 bases; unmatched junction nucleotides: 4.

The chain is built from TRBV28 and TRBJ1-6; D is uncertain. The CDR3 totals 17 residues. The V gene lost 2 bases and the J gene lost 0 bases, with 11 bases spanning the gap. Germline CDR1 and CDR2: MDHEN and SYDVKM. CDR3 sequence reads: CASSLINPSSYNSPLHF. In nucleotides, the CDR3 is TGTGCCAGCAGTTTAATAAACCCGAGCTCCTATAATTCACCCCTCCACTTT.

This clone came up once. The V gene is TRBV5-6, the J gene TRBJ2-2; possible D gene TRBD2, 5 bases. The ends were cut back, 4 bases at V and 3 bases at J, with 16 bases in the middle. This CDR3 spans 16 amino acids. The germline V gene encodes CDR1 SGHDT and CDR2 YYEEEE. Here the CDR3 reads CASSLPLGEYTGELFF. CDR3 nucleotides: TGTGCCAGCAGCCTCCCGCTGGGAGAGTACACCGGGGAGCTGTTTTTT.

The chain uses TRBV5-6 and TRBJ2-7; D is possibly TRBD2 (6 bases). From germline, CDR1 is SGHDT and CDR2 YYEEEE. There are 15 residues in the CDR3. Trimming removed 4 bases from V and 0 bases from J, with 14 bases in between. CDR3 sequence: CASSGGGENSYEQYF. The CDR3, as DNA: TGTGCCAGCAGCGGTGGCGGGGAAAACTCCTACGAGCAGTACTTC. The full variable domain, rest sourced from reference TRBV5-6 and TRBJ2-7, is DAGVTQSPTHLIKTRGQQVTLRCSPKSGHDTVSWYQQALGQGPQFIFQYYEEEERQRGNFPDRFSGHQFPNYSSELNVNALLLGDSALYLCASSGGGENSYEQYFGPGTRLTVT.

The gene calls are TRBV2 and TRBJ2-7, with a tentative D call TRBD1 (6 bases). Germline CDR1 is SNHLY and CDR2 is FYNNEI. V lost 0 bases and J 5 bases, leaving 14 bases between the germline ends. The length of the CDR3 is 15 residues. The CDR3 protein is CASSEAGFTGNEQYF. The CDR3 DNA reads as TGTGCCAGCAGTGAAGCGGGATTCACAGGGAACGAGCAGTACTTC.

This clone was seen only a few times. This chain uses TRBV7-9 with TRBJ2-1; 8 positions agree with TRBD1. Trimming removed 3 bases from V and 6 bases from J; junction bases left unmatched: 16. Germline assignment: CDR1 SEHNR and CDR2 FQNEAQ (reference sequence). CDR3 length: 18 amino acids. In nucleotides, the CDR3 is TGTGCCAGCAGCTTTTCAGGACAGGGTTTGTTGGCCGGCAATGAGCAGTTCTTC. Protein sequence: CASSFSGQGLLAGNEQFF.